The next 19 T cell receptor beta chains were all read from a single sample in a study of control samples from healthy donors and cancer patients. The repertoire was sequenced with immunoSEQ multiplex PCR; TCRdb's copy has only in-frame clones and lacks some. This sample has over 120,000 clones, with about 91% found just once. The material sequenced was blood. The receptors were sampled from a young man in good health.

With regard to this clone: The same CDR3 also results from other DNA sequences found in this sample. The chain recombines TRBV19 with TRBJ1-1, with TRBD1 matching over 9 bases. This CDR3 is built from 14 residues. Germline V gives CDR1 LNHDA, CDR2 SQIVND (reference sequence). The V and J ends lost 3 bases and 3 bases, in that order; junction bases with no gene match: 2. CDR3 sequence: CASSIGQGYTEAFF. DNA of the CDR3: TGTGCCAGTAGTATCGGACAGGGGTACACTGAAGCTTTCTTT.

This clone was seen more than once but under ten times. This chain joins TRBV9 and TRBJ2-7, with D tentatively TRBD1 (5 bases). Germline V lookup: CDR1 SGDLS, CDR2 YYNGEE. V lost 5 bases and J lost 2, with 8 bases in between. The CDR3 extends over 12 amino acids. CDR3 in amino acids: CASSPGTYEQYF. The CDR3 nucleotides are TGTGCCAGCAGTCCAGGGACCTACGAGCAGTACTTC.

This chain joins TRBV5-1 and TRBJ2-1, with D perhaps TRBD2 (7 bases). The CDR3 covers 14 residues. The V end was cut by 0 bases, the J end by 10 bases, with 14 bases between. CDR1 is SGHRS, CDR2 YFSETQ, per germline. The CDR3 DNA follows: TGCGCCAGCAGCTTGGATGGGGGGGCAGGAGAGCAGTTCTTC. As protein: CASSLDGGAGEQFF. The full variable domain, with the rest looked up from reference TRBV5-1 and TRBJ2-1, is KAGVTQTPRYLIKTRGQQVTLSCSPISGHRSVSWYQQTPGQGLQFLFEYFSETQRNKGNFPGRFSGRQFSNSRSEMNVSTLELGDSALYLCASSLDGGAGEQFFGPGTRLTVL.

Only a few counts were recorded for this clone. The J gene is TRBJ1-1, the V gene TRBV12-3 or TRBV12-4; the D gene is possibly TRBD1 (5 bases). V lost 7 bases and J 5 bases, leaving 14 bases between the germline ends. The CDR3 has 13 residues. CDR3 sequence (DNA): TGTGCCAGCAACTTTTGGGGGAGAACTGAAGCTTTCTTT. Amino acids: CASNFWGRTEAFF.

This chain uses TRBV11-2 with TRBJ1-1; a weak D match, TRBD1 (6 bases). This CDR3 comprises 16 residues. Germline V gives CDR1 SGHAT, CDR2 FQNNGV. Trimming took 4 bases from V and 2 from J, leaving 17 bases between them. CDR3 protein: CASSSGQTSTNTEAFF. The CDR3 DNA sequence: TGTGCCAGCAGCTCTGGACAGACGTCTACTAACACTGAAGCTTTCTTT.

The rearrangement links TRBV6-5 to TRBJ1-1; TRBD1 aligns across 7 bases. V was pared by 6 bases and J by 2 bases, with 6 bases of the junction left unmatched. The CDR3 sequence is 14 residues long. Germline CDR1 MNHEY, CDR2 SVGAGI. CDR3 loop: CASRAQGPNTEAFF. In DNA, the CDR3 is TGTGCCAGCAGGGCACAGGGGCCTAACACTGAAGCTTTCTTT.

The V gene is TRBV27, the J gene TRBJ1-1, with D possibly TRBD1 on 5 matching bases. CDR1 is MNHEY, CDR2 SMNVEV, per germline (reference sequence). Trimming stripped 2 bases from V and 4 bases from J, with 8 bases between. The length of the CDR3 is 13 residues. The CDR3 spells CASSLSGGTEAFF. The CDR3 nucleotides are TGTGCCAGCAGTTTAAGCGGGGGCACTGAAGCTTTCTTT.

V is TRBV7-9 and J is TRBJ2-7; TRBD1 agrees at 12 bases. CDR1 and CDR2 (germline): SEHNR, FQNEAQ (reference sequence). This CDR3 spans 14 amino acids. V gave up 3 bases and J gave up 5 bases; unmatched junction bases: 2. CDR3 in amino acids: CASSLGQGAHEQYF. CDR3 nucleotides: TGTGCCAGCAGCTTGGGACAGGGGGCACACGAGCAGTACTTC.

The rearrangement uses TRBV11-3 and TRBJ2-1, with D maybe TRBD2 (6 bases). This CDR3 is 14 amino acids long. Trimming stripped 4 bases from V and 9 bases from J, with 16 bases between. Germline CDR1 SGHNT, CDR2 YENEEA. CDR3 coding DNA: TGTGCCAGCAGCTCTCCGGGACTCCCCAGTGAGCAGTTCTTC. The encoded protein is CASSSPGLPSEQFF.

The CDR3 DNA sequence: TGTGCCAGCAGCTTGGGCGGGACAGGGATTGGGTCACCCCTCCACTTT. It translates to CASSLGGTGIGSPLHF. The chain recombines TRBV5-4 with TRBJ1-6; 9 bases are shared with TRBD1. The CDR3 contains 16 residues. Germline loops: CDR1 SGHNT, CDR2 YYREEE (reference sequence). The J segment lost 10 bases and the V segment lost 0 bases, leaving 8 bases of the junction unmatched.

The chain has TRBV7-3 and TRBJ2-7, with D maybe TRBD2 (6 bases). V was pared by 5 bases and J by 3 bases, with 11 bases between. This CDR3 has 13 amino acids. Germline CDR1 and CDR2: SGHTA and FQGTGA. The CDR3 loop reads CASSPAGGYEQYF. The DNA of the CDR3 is TGTGCCAGCAGCCCAGCCGGGGGCTACGAGCAGTACTTC. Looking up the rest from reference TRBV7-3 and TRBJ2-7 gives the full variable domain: GAGVSQTPSNKVTEKGKYVELRCDPISGHTALYWYRQSLGQGPEFLIYFQGTGAADDSGLPNDRFFAVRPEGSVSTLKIQRTERGDSAVYLCASSPAGGYEQYFGPGTRLTVT.

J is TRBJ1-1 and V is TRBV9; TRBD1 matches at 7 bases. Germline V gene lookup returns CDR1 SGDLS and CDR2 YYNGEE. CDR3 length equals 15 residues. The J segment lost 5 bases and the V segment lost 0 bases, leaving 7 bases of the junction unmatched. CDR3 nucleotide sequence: TGTGCCAGCAGCGTAGCTGTAGGGGGCGGAACTGAAGCTTTCTTT. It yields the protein CASSVAVGGGTEAFF.

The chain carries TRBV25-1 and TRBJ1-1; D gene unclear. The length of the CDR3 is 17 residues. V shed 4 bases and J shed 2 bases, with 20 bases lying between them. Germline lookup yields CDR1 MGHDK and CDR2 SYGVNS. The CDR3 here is CASSGHIPRLGNTEAFF. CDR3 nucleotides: TGTGCCAGCAGTGGACATATACCCCGATTAGGCAACACTGAAGCTTTCTTT. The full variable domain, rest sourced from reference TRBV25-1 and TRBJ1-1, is EADIYQTPRYLVIGTGKKITLECSQTMGHDKMYWYQQDPGMELHLIHYSYGVNSTEKGDLSSESTVSRIRTEHFPLTLESARPSHTSQYLCASSGHIPRLGNTEAFFGQGTRLTVV.

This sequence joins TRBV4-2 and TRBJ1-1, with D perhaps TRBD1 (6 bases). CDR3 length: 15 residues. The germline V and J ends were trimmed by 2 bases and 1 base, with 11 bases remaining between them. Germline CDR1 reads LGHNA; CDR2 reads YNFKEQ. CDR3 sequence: CASSQFPGENTEAFF. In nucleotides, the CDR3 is TGTGCCAGCAGCCAATTTCCAGGGGAGAACACTGAAGCTTTCTTT.

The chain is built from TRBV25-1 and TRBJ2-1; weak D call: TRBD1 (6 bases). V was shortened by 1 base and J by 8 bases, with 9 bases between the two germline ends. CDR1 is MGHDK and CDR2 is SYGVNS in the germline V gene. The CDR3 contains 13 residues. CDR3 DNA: TGTGCCAGCAGTGAATTTAACAGGGATGAGCAGTTCTTC. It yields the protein CASSEFNRDEQFF.

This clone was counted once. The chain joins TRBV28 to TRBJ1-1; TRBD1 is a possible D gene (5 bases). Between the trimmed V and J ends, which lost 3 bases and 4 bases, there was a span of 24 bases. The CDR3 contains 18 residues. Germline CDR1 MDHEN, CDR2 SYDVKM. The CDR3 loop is CASSFRVGGNQRGTEAFF. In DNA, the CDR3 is TGTGCCAGCAGTTTCAGGGTTGGGGGAAACCAACGAGGCACTGAAGCTTTCTTT.

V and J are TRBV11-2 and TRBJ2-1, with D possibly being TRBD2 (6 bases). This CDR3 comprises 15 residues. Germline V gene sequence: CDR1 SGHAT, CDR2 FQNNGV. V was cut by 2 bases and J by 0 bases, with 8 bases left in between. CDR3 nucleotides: TGTGCCAGCAGCTTAATACTAGCCTCCTACAATGAGCAGTTCTTC. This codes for CASSLILASYNEQFF.

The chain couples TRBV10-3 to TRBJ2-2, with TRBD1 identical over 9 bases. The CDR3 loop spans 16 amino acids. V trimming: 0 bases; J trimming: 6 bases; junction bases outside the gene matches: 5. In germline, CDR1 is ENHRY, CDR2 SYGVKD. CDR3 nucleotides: TGTGCCATCAGTGAGTCCCCGGGACAGGGTCCCGGGGAGCTGTTTTTT. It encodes CAISESPGQGPGELFF.

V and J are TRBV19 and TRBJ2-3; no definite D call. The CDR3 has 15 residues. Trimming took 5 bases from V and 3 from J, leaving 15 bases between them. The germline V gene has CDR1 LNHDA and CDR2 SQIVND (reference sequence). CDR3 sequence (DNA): TGTGCCAGTAGTGTTATGGTGGGTGTTACAGATACGCAGTATTTT. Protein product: CASSVMVGVTDTQYF.